This TCR beta chain is drawn from a study of T-cell reconstitution after alpha-beta-depleted transplantation in children. Study results and limitations: Newly produced T cells mostly provided counts and TCRbeta diversity after one year, as hyperexpanded clones declined. Expanded graft clones numbering several hundred reportedly gave rise to alpha-beta T cells about two months after transplant. Surviving recipient T cells and thymic progenitors underlay high day-60 TCRbeta diversity in some patients.

This clonotype was picked up a small number of times. Its matching antigen is unknown. Preparation of the TCRbeta library involved a method that used unique molecular identifiers. TCRdb re-analysed the PCR reads in MiXCR, keeping a single row per CDR3 protein. The sample lists about 300,000 distinct CDR3 sequences, about a tenth occurring once. Germline V CDR1 and CDR2: MNHEY, SMNVEV (reference sequence). V lost 8 bases to trimming and J lost 1 base; unmatched junction nucleotides: 11. The CDR3 is made up of 17 amino acids. This sequence was found in a boy in the first two years of life with acute myeloid leukemia, due to receive a stem cell transplant. Specimen: PBMCs, collected before TCRalphabeta/CD19-depleted stem cell transplant. The chain is built from TRBV27 and TRBJ2-1; TRBD1 matches at 10 bases. The CDR3 region has the DNA TGTGCCAGCGTTGGGACAGGGGCCTGGGGGTCCTACAATGAGCAGTTCTTC. Its protein product is CASVGTGAWGSYNEQFF.